The present TCR beta chain was sequenced within a study of CD8 T cells in Susac syndrome. Germline V gene data show CDR1 as SGHDT and CDR2 as YYEEEE. V trimming: 2 bases; J trimming: 3 bases; junction bases outside the gene matches: 2. The CDR3 is 13 amino acids. Reverse transcription used about 0.45 to 1 ug RNA and random hexamers. Amplification of TCR beta CDR3 by immunoSEQ multiplex PCR spanned 54 Vbeta and 13 Jbeta. MiXCR, run by TCRdb on the immunoSEQ multiplex PCR reads, gives a single entry per CDR3 protein. The sample has tens of thousands of distinct CDR3 sequences, roughly 93% seen once. The rearrangement uses TRBV5-6 and TRBJ2-7; 7 bases fit TRBD2. Sequencing was performed on CD8+ T cells from PBMCs. This TCR was recovered from a human donor with multiple sclerosis. CDR3 in DNA: TGTGCCAGCAGCTTCGGGGGGAACTACGAGCAGTACTTC. This codes for CASSFGGNYEQYF.